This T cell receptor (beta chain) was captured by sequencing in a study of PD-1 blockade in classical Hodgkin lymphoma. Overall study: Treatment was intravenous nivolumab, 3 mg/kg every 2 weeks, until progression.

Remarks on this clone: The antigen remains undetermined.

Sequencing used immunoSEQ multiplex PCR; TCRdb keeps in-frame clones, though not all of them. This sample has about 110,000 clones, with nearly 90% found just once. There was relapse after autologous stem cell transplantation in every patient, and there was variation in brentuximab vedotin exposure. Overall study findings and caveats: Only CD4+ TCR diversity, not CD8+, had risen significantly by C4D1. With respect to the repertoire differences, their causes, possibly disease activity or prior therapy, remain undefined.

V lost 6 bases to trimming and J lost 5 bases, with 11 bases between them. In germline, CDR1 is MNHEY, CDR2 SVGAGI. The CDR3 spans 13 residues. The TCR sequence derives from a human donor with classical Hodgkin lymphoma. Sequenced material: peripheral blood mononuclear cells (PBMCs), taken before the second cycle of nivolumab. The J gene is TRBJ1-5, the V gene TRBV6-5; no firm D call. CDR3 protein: CASRMAVDQPQHF. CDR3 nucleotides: TGTGCCAGCAGGATGGCGGTAGATCAGCCCCAGCATTTT.